This T cell receptor beta chain was observed in a study of T-cell reconstitution after alpha-beta-depleted transplantation in children. Unique molecular identifiers featured in how the TCRbeta library was prepared. TCRdb re-called the PCR reads with MiXCR, one entry per CDR3 protein. The sample comprises hundreds of thousands of distinct CDR3 sequences, about 17% of which are singletons, and 3.3% rests with the top ten. Germline CDR1 and CDR2: SGHRS and YFSETQ. The V and J ends lost 4 bases and 2 bases respectively, with 9 bases between them. This CDR3 is 13 amino acids long. The chain is built from TRBV5-1 and TRBJ1-2, with D maybe TRBD1 (6 bases). This TCR was recovered from a human donor who donated a stem cell graft to a child with acute lymphoblastic leukemia. The specimen was PBMCs from the stem cell graft donor, collected from the stem cell graft. The CDR3 loop is CASSMDRNYGYTF. The CDR3 DNA sequence: TGCGCCAGCAGCATGGACAGAAACTATGGCTACACCTTC.